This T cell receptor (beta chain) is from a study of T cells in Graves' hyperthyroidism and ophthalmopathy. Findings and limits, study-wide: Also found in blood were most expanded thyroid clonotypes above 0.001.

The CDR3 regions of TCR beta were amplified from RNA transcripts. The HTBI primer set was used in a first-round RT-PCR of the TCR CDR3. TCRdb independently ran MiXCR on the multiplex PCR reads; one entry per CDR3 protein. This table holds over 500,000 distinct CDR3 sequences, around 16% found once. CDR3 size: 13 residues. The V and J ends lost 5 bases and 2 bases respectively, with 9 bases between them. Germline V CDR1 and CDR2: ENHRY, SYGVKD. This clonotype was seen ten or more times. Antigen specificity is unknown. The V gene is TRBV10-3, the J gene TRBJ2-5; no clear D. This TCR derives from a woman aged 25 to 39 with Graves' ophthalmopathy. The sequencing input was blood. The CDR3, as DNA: TGTGCCATCAGTACGACGGGTCAAGAGACCCAGTACTTC. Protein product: CAISTTGQETQYF.